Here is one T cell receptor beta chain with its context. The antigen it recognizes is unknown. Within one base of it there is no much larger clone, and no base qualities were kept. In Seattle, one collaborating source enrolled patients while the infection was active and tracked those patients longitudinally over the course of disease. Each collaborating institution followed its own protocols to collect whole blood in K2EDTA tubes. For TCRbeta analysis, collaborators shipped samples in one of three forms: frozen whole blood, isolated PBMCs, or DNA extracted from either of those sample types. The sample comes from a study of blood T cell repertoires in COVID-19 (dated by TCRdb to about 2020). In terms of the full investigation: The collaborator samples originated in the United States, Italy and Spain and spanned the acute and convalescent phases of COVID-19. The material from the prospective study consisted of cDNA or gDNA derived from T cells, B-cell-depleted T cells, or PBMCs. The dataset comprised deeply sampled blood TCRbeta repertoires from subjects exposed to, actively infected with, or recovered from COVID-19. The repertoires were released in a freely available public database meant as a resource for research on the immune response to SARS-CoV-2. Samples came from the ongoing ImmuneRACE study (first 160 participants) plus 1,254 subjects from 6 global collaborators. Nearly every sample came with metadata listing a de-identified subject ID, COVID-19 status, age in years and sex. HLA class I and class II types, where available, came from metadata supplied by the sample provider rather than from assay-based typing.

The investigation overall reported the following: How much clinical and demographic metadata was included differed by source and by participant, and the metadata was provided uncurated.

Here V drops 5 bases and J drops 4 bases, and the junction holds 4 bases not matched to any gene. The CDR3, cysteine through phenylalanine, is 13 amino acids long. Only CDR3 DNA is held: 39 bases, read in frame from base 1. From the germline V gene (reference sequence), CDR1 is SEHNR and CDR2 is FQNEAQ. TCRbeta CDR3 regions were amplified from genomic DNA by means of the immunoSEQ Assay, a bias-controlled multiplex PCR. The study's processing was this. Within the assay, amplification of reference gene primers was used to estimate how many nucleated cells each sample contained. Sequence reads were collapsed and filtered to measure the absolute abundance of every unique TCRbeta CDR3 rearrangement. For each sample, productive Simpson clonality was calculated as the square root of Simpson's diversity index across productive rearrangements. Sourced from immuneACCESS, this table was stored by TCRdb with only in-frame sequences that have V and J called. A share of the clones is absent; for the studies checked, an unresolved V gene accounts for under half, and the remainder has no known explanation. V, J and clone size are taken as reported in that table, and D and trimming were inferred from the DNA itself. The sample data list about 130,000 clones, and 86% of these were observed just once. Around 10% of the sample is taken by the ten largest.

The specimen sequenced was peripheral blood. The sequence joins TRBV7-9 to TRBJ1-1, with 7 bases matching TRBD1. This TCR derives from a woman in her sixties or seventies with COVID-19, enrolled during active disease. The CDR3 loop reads CASSPSGGTEAFF. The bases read TGTGCCAGCAGCCCGTCAGGGGGCACTGAAGCTTTCTTT.